The rows below give T cell receptor beta chains drawn from one sample of a study of OX40 agonist ivuxolimab in advanced cancers. Assay: immunoSEQ multiplex PCR; the TCRdb copy retains only in-frame clones and omits some. The sample lists approximately 90,000 clones, roughly 84% seen once, with 3.8% in the top ten. The specimen was CD4+ or CD8+ T cells sorted from blood, collected in a trial of the OX40 agonist ivuxolimab. The origin of the receptors is an adult with an advanced solid tumor such as melanoma, head and neck, liver or kidney cancer. CDR3s include the opening cysteine and the closing phenylalanine or tryptophan. The D gene is left open where the match is weak. Size is stated for part of the rows, as once, few or many counts, or as a class when the clone is expanded.

J: TRBJ2-1
D: NA
V: TRBV13
size: NA
CDR3: CASSFQGIRNEQFF
DNA: TGTGCCAGCAGTTTCCAGGGTATCAGGAATGAGCAGTTCTTC

J: TRBJ2-7
D: NA
V: TRBV7-8
size: NA
CDR3: CASSFYPRDEQYF
DNA: TGTGCCAGCAGCTTTTATCCCCGGGACGAGCAGTACTTC

J: TRBJ1-2
D: TRBD1
V: TRBV5-1
size: NA
CDR3: CASSPEGDRANGYTF
DNA: TGCGCCAGCAGCCCGGAGGGGGACAGGGCTAATGGCTACACCTTC

J: TRBJ2-5
D: NA
V: TRBV7-9
size: NA
CDR3: CASNSLVNPAGTQYF
DNA: TGTGCCAGCAACTCCCTGGTGAACCCGGCCGGGACCCAGTACTTC

J: TRBJ2-2
D: TRBD1
V: TRBV27
size: NA
CDR3: CASGAGGTGELFF
DNA: TGTGCCAGCGGGGCAGGGGGCACCGGGGAGCTGTTTTTT

J: TRBJ1-5
D: TRBD1
V: TRBV2
size: NA
CDR3: CASSVLETGANQPQHF
DNA: TGTGCCAGCAGTGTGCTAGAAACAGGGGCCAATCAGCCCCAGCATTTT

J: TRBJ2-1
D: TRBD1
V: TRBV9
size: NA
CDR3: CASSVQTGGLYNEQFF
DNA: TGTGCCAGCAGCGTACAAACAGGGGGACTCTACAATGAGCAGTTCTTC

J: TRBJ2-3
D: NA
V: TRBV27
size: NA
CDR3: CASSPVWGGLYTTDTQYF
DNA: TGTGCCAGCAGCCCCGTTTGGGGCGGTCTTTACACCACAGATACGCAGTATTTT

J: TRBJ2-7
D: TRBD1
V: TRBV10-2
size: NA
CDR3: CARPTGLICEQYF
DNA: TGCGCCAGACCGACAGGGCTAATTTGCGAGCAGTACTTC

J: TRBJ1-5
D: NA
V: TRBV10-3
size: NA
CDR3: CAISASSSQPQHF
DNA: TGTGCCATCAGTGCCTCTTCGTCTCAGCCCCAGCATTTT

J: TRBJ2-2
D: TRBD2
V: TRBV7-2
size: NA
CDR3: CASSLLDLGLAGVAGELFF
DNA: TGTGCCAGCAGTCTCTTGGACCTCGGACTAGCGGGAGTAGCTGGAGAGCTGTTTTTT

J: TRBJ2-5
D: TRBD2
V: TRBV14
size: NA
CDR3: CASSQWSGSQETQYF
DNA: TGTGCCAGCAGCCAATGGAGCGGGAGCCAAGAGACCCAGTACTTC

J: TRBJ2-1
D: TRBD2
V: TRBV5-4
size: NA
CDR3: CASSPGLAMNYNEQFF
DNA: TGTGCCAGCAGCCCGGGACTAGCTATGAACTACAATGAGCAGTTCTTC

J: TRBJ1-3
D: TRBD1
V: TRBV6-6
size: NA
CDR3: CASSYPQGDTIYF
DNA: TGTGCCAGCAGTTATCCACAGGGGGACACCATATATTTT

J: TRBJ1-2
D: NA
V: TRBV7-8
size: NA
CDR3: CASSLGPRLSFYGYTF
DNA: TGTGCCAGCAGCTTAGGTCCCCGCCTATCCTTCTATGGCTACACCTTC

J: TRBJ2-2
D: TRBD1
V: TRBV11-2
size: NA
CDR3: CASSSTGDTGELFF
DNA: TGTGCCAGCAGCTCCACAGGGGACACCGGGGAGCTGTTTTTT

J: TRBJ2-5
D: TRBD1
V: TRBV6-1
size: NA
CDR3: CASSQGAEKTQYF
DNA: TGTGCCAGCAGTCAGGGGGCGGAAAAGACCCAGTACTTC

J: TRBJ2-5
D: NA
V: TRBV2
size: few
CDR3: CASSEPPIQYF
DNA: TGTGCCAGCAGTGAACCCCCTATCCAGTACTTC

J: TRBJ2-1
D: TRBD2
V: TRBV28
size: NA
CDR3: CASSLLTSGRGEQFF
DNA: TGTGCCAGCAGTTTATTAACTAGCGGGAGGGGAGAGCAGTTCTTC

J: TRBJ2-7
D: NA
V: TRBV9
size: NA
CDR3: CASSVSTGIAIYEQYF
DNA: TGTGCCAGCAGCGTTAGTACAGGGATCGCAATCTACGAGCAGTACTTC

J: TRBJ1-3
D: NA
V: TRBV4-3
size: NA
CDR3: CASSLGTARSGNTIYF
DNA: TGCGCCAGCAGCCTCGGGACCGCCCGCTCTGGAAACACCATATATTTT

J: TRBJ2-2
D: NA
V: TRBV19
size: NA
CDR3: CASSIDHKRANTGELFF
DNA: TGTGCCAGTAGTATAGATCACAAAAGGGCGAACACCGGGGAGCTGTTTTTT

J: TRBJ1-5
D: TRBD1
V: TRBV28
size: NA
CDR3: CASNSIIYTGTDFNQPQHF
DNA: TGTGCCAGCAATTCCATCATTTACACCGGGACAGATTTCAATCAGCCCCAGCATTTT

J: TRBJ2-5
D: TRBD2
V: TRBV5-4
size: few
CDR3: CASSQGTTRGTQYF
DNA: TGTGCCAGCAGTCAAGGGACTACAAGAGGGACCCAGTACTTC

J: TRBJ1-2
D: TRBD1
V: TRBV19
size: NA
CDR3: CASNSGQGSIRYTF
DNA: TGTGCCAGTAACTCGGGACAGGGGTCTATTCGATACACCTTC

J: TRBJ1-6
D: NA
V: TRBV27
size: few
CDR3: CASSLQLPYNSPLHF
DNA: TGTGCCAGCAGTTTACAGTTGCCCTATAATTCACCCCTCCACTTT

J: TRBJ2-1
D: TRBD2
V: TRBV28
size: NA
CDR3: CASSHASGSRREQFF
DNA: TGTGCCAGCAGTCATGCTAGCGGGTCTCGGAGAGAGCAGTTCTTC

J: TRBJ2-7
D: TRBD2
V: TRBV7-2
size: few
CDR3: CASSAIGAGDCGF
DNA: TGTGCCAGCAGCGCAATAGGGGCGGGAGACTGCGGGTTC

J: TRBJ2-7
D: NA
V: TRBV11-2
size: NA
CDR3: CASSWVTQDHYEQYF
DNA: TGTGCCAGCAGCTGGGTCACTCAGGATCACTACGAGCAGTACTTC

J: TRBJ2-7
D: TRBD2
V: TRBV10-1
size: NA
CDR3: CASSEPAGEGEQYF
DNA: TGCGCCAGCAGTGAACCAGCGGGAGAGGGCGAGCAGTACTTC

J: TRBJ2-5
D: NA
V: TRBV5-1
size: NA
CDR3: CASSLELGETQYF
DNA: TGCGCCAGCAGCTTGGAGTTGGGAGAGACCCAGTACTTC

J: TRBJ1-2
D: NA
V: TRBV6-5
size: few
CDR3: CASKSGGTGYTF
DNA: TGTGCCAGCAAGTCCGGGGGTACTGGCTACACCTTC

J: TRBJ2-7
D: NA
V: TRBV5-6
size: medium-sized
CDR3: CASSLAEDEQYF
DNA: TGTGCCAGCAGCTTGGCCGAGGACGAGCAGTACTTC

J: TRBJ1-4
D: NA
V: TRBV16
size: NA
CDR3: CASSQSLTRWDEKLFF
DNA: TGTGCCAGCAGCCAATCGCTAACAAGGTGGGATGAAAAACTGTTTTTT

J: TRBJ2-7
D: NA
V: TRBV7-6
size: NA
CDR3: CASSLGENAPYEQYF
DNA: TGTGCCAGCAGCTTGGGGGAAAATGCGCCTTACGAGCAGTACTTC

J: TRBJ2-4
D: NA
V: TRBV7-2
size: NA
CDR3: CASSLAVENIQYF
DNA: TGTGCCAGCAGCTTAGCGGTGGAAAACATTCAGTACTTC

J: TRBJ1-5
D: NA
V: TRBV9
size: NA
CDR3: CASSLAGAGGQPQHF
DNA: TGTGCCAGCAGCCTAGCTGGGGCGGGTGGTCAGCCCCAGCATTTT

J: TRBJ1-4
D: TRBD1
V: TRBV30
size: NA
CDR3: CAWGPAGTENEKLFF
DNA: TGTGCCTGGGGTCCTGCCGGGACAGAGAATGAAAAACTGTTTTTT

J: TRBJ2-7
D: TRBD1
V: TRBV4-1
size: NA
CDR3: CASSQDTWTGINEQYF
DNA: TGCGCCAGCAGCCAAGATACCTGGACAGGGATTAACGAGCAGTACTTC

J: TRBJ2-2
D: TRBD1
V: TRBV16
size: NA
CDR3: CASSPTDRGTGELFF
DNA: TGTGCCAGCAGCCCCACGGACAGGGGCACCGGGGAGCTGTTTTTT

J: TRBJ2-7
D: NA
V: TRBV7-6
size: NA
CDR3: CASSFQGREQYF
DNA: TGTGCCAGCAGCTTCCAGGGCCGCGAGCAGTACTTC

J: TRBJ1-2
D: TRBD1
V: TRBV11-2
size: NA
CDR3: CASSLVVQGADYGYTF
DNA: TGTGCCAGCAGCTTAGTAGTCCAGGGGGCGGACTATGGCTACACCTTC

J: TRBJ1-1
D: NA
V: TRBV10-3
size: NA
CDR3: CAISWDTNTEAFF
DNA: TGTGCCATCAGTTGGGACACTAACACTGAAGCTTTCTTT

J: TRBJ1-4
D: TRBD1
V: TRBV9
size: NA
CDR3: CASSPQTGLKEKLFF
DNA: TGTGCCAGCAGCCCTCAGACAGGGCTAAAGGAAAAACTGTTTTTT

J: TRBJ2-6
D: NA
V: TRBV2
size: NA
CDR3: CASGASKSSGANVLTF
DNA: TGTGCCAGCGGTGCTAGCAAGAGCTCTGGGGCCAACGTCCTGACTTTC

J: TRBJ2-7
D: TRBD1
V: TRBV5-1
size: NA
CDR3: CASSFRGTGSYEQYF
DNA: TGCGCCAGCAGCTTTAGGGGGACAGGGTCCTACGAGCAGTACTTC

J: TRBJ2-7
D: NA
V: TRBV27
size: NA
CDR3: CASRGGYF
DNA: TGTGCCAGCAGGGGGGGGTACTTC

J: TRBJ1-4
D: NA
V: TRBV5-1
size: NA
CDR3: CASSFMEQGRELFF
DNA: TGCGCCAGCAGCTTTATGGAACAGGGTCGGGAACTGTTTTTT

J: TRBJ2-7
D: NA
V: TRBV5-8
size: NA
CDR3: CASSLSQVDEQYF
DNA: TGTGCCAGCAGCTTGTCTCAGGTGGACGAGCAGTACTTC

J: TRBJ2-5
D: NA
V: TRBV2
size: NA
CDR3: CASTGTRGRRETQYF
DNA: TGTGCCAGCACTGGAACGAGGGGAAGGCGGGAGACCCAGTACTTC

J: TRBJ2-1
D: NA
V: TRBV5-1
size: NA
CDR3: CASSSGSGYNEQFF
DNA: TGCGCCAGCAGCTCAGGGAGTGGCTACAATGAGCAGTTCTTC